This T cell receptor beta chain was retrieved from a study of blood T cell repertoires in COVID-19. About the research overall: The origin of the acute and convalescent COVID-19 samples was the United States, Italy and Spain.

In the original workflow: How many nucleated cells were present was estimated from reference gene primer amplification. The repertoire was sequenced with immunoSEQ multiplex PCR; TCRdb's copy has only in-frame clones and lacks some. V, J and clone size derive from that table, while D and trimming were established from the DNA sequence. The table shows around 320,000 clones, with roughly 85% occurring only once. The CDR3 has 18 residues. The germline CDR1 and CDR2 sequences are MNHEY and SVGEGT. Unmatched junction bases numbered 11, after V lost 6 bases and J lost 4 bases. Specimen: peripheral blood. The J gene is TRBJ2-2, the V gene TRBV6-2 or TRBV6-3; 13 bases match TRBD2. The receptor's source is a human donor in a cohort sampled during active COVID-19. The DNA for the CDR3 is TGTGCCAGCAGCCCACTAGCGGGGGGGCCATTGGGCACCGGGGAGCTGTTTTTT. Protein sequence: CASSPLAGGPLGTGELFF.